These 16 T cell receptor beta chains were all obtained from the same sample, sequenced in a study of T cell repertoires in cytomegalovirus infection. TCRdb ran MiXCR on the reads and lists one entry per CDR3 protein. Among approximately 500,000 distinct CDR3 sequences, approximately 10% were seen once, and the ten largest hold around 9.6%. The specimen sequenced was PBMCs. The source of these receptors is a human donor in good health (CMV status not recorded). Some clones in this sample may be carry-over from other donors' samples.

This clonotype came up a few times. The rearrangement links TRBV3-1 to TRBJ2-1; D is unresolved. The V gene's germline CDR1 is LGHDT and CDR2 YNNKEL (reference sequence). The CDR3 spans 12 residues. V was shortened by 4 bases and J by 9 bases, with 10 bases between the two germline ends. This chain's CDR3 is CASSLGGSEQFF. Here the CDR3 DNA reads TGTGCCAGCAGCCTCGGCGGATCTGAGCAGTTCTTC.

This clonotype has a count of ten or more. The CDR3 loop is CASSSGGPGADTQYF. The CDR3 nucleotides read TGTGCCAGCAGTTCAGGGGGCCCAGGTGCAGATACGCAGTATTTT. The rearrangement joins TRBV6-5 to TRBJ2-3; 8 bases agree with TRBD1. The length of the CDR3 is 15 residues. Germline loops: CDR1 MNHEY, CDR2 SVGAGI. J gave up 4 bases and V 4 bases, and 7 bases lay outside the gene matches.

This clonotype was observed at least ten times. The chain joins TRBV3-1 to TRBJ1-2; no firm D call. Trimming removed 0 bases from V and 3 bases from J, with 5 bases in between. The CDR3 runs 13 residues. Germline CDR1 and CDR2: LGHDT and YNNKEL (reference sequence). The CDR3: CASSQDGYYGYTF. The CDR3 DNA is TGTGCCAGCAGCCAAGACGGCTACTATGGCTACACCTTC.

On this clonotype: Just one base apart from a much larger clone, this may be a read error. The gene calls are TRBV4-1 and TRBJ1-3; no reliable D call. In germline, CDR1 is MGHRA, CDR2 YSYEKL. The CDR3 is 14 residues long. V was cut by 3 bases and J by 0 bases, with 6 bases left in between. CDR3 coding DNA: TGCGCCAGCAGCCAGAAAGCCTCTGGAAACACCATATATTTT. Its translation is CASSQKASGNTIYF.

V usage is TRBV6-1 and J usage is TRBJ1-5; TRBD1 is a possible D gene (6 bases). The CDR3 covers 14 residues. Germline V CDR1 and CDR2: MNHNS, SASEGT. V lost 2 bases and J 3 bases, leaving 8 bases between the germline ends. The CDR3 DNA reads TGTGCCAGCAGTGAAACAGGGCTCAATCAGCCCCAGCATTTT. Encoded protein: CASSETGLNQPQHF.

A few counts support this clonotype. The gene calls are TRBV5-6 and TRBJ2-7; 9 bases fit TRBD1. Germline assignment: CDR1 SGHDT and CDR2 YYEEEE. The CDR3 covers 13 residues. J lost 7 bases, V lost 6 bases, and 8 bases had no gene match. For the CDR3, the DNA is TGTGCCAGCACCCGGGACAGGGTGGGAGAGCAGTACTTC. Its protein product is CASTRDRVGEQYF.

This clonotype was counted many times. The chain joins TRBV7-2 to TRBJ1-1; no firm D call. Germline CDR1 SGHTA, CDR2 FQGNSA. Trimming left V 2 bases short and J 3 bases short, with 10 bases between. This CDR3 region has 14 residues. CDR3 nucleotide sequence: TGTGCCAGCAGCTTAACCCGGGAGGACACTGAAGCTTTCTTT. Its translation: CASSLTREDTEAFF.

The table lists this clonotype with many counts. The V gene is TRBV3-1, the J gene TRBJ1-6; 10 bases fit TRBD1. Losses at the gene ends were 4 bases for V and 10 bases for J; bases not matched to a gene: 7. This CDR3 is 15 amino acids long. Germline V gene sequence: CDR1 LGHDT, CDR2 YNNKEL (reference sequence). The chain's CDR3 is CASSRAGTGESPLHF. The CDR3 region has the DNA TGTGCCAGCAGCCGAGCCGGGACAGGGGAATCACCCCTCCACTTT.

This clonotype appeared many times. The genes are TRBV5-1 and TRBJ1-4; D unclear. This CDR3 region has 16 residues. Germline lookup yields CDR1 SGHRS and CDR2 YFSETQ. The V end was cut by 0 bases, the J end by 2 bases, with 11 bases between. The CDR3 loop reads CASSLGQPSTNEKLFF. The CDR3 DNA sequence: TGCGCCAGCAGCTTGGGTCAGCCATCGACTAATGAAAAACTGTTTTTT.

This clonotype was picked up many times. The CDR3, as DNA: TGTGCCAGCAGCCAAGACGTAGCCGGGGGAGAGACCCAGTACTTC. Translating it yields CASSQDVAGGETQYF. J is TRBJ2-5 and V is TRBV4-2, with TRBD2 as a possible D gene (6 bases). The CDR3 is 15 residues long. Germline V gives CDR1 LGHNA, CDR2 YNFKEQ. V dropped 0 bases and J dropped 4 bases, with 12 bases sitting between them.

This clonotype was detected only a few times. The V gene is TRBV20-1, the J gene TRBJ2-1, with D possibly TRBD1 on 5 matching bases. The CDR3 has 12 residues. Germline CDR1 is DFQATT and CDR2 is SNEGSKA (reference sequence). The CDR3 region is CSVGQGVEEQFF. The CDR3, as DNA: TGCAGCGTCGGGCAGGGCGTCGAGGAGCAGTTCTTC.

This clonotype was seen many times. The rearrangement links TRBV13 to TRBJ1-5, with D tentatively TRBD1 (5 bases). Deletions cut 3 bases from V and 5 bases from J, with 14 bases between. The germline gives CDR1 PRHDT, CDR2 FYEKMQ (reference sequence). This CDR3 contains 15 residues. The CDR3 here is CASSFGQGGYQPQHF. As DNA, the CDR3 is TGTGCCAGCAGCTTCGGTCAGGGAGGGTATCAGCCCCAGCATTTT.

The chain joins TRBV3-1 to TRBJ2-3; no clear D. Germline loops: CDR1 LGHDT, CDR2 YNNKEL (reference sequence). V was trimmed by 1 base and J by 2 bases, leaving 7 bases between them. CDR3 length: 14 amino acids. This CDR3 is CASSQGLLTDTQYF. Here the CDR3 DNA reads TGTGCCAGCAGCCAAGGACTCCTCACAGATACGCAGTATTTT.

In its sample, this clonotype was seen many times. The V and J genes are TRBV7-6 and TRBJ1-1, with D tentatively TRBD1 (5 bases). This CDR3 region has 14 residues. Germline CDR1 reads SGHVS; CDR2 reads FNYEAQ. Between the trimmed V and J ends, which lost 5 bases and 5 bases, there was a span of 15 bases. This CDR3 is CASSPTGGATEAFF. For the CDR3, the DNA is TGTGCCAGCAGCCCGACGGGGGGTGCGACTGAAGCTTTCTTT.

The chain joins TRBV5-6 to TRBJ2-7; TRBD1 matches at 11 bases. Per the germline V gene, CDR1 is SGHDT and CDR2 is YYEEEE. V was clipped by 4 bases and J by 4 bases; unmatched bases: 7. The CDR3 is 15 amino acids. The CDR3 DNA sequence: TGTGCCAGCAGCAGCGCGGGACAGGGGGTTTACGAGCAGTACTTC. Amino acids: CASSSAGQGVYEQYF.

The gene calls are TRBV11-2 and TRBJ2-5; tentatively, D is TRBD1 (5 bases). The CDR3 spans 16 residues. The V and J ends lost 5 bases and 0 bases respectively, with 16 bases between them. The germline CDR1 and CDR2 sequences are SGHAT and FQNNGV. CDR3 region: CASSPPPRQYQETQYF. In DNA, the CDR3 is TGTGCCAGCAGCCCCCCCCCCCGACAGTACCAAGAGACCCAGTACTTC.